This T cell receptor beta chain was observed in a study of shared clonotypes between healthy human individuals. Germline CDR1 and CDR2: SGHRS and YFSETQ. The CDR3 runs to 14 residues. The V gene lost 4 bases and the J gene lost 6 bases, with 14 bases spanning the gap. Authors' methods: ImmunoSEQ gave junction-only sequences without quality scores, so filtering differed. Only in-frame clones appear in the TCRdb table, and some are missing; sequencing was by immunoSEQ multiplex PCR. From that table come the V and J calls and clone size; the DNA was used to work out D and trimming. The sample holds about 2.3 million clones, around 90% seen once. Naive CD4+ cells were CD45RA-selected; the remaining cells were memory. Study-wide points: Measured sharing among donors was expected to vary with sequencing depth. In the sorted subsets, rarefaction showed sequencing was incomplete despite large depth.

Regarding this clone: Its specificity is unknown.

The source of this sequence is a man younger than 35 in good health. Some clones in this sample may be carry-over from other donors' samples. The sequencing input was naive CD4+ T cells from PBMCs. Subset: CD45RA+ positively selected. V gene TRBV5-1 combines with J gene TRBJ2-4, with D perhaps matching TRBD1 (6 bases). The CDR3 protein is CASSDPEGVNIQYF. The CDR3 coding sequence is TGCGCCAGCAGCGACCCCGAGGGGGTAAACATTCAGTACTTC.